What follows are 3 T cell receptor beta chains derived from one specimen sequenced in a study of blood T cell repertoires in COVID-19. Sequenced by immunoSEQ multiplex PCR; TCRdb stores in-frame clones only, minus some. The table has some 520,000 clones, 85% to 90% seen once; the top ten hold 0.8% to 0.9%. Sequencing input: peripheral blood. Every receptor here comes from a man aged 18 to 29 with COVID-19, enrolled during active disease.

The chain couples TRBV19 to TRBJ1-6, with TRBD1 as a possible D gene (5 bases). CDR1 LNHDA and CDR2 SQIVND come from the germline V gene (reference sequence). V lost 7 bases and J 0 bases, leaving 16 bases between the germline ends. The length of the CDR3 is 17 residues. CDR3 sequence reads: CASTLRGGSSYNSPLHF. The CDR3, as DNA: TGTGCCAGTACTTTACGGGGGGGGAGCTCCTATAATTCACCCCTCCACTTT.

The chain joins TRBV5-1 to TRBJ2-1; D gene uncertain. V lost 0 bases to trimming and J lost 7 bases, with 11 bases between them. The germline V gene has CDR1 SGHRS and CDR2 YFSETQ. CDR3 length: 14 residues. The DNA of the CDR3 is TGCGCCAGCAGCTTGGACCCGGGTTTGAATGAGCAGTTCTTC. It codes for CASSLDPGLNEQFF.

This chain joins TRBV7-9 and TRBJ1-5; no firm D call. The CDR3 is 14 residues long. Deletions cut 5 bases from V and 0 bases from J, with 8 bases between. CDR1 and CDR2 from the germline V gene are SEHNR and FQNEAQ (reference sequence). CDR3 sequence: CASSPSSSNQPQHF. The CDR3 DNA reads as TGTGCCAGCAGCCCTTCCAGTAGCAATCAGCCCCAGCATTTT.